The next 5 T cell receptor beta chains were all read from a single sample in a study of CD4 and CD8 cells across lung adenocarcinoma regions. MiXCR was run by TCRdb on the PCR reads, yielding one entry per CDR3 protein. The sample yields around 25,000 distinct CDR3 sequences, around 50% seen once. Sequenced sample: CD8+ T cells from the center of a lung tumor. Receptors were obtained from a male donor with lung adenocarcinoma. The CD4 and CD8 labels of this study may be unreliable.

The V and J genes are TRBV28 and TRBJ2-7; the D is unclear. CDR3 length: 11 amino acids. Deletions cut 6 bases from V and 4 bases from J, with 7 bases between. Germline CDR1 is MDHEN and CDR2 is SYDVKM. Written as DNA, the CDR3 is TGTGCCAGCAGAGCAAGGTACGAGCAGTACTTC. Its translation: CASRARYEQYF.

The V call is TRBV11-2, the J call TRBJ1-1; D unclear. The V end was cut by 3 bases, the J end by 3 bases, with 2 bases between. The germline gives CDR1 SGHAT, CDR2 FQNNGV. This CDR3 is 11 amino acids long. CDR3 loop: CASSLDTEAFF. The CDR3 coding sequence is TGTGCCAGCAGCTTGGACACTGAAGCTTTCTTT.

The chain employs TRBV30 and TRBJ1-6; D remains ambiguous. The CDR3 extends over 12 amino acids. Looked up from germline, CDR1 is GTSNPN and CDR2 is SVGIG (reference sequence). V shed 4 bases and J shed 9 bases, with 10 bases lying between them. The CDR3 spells CAWTEMSSPLHF. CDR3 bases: TGTGCCTGGACCGAGATGTCTTCACCCCTCCACTTT.

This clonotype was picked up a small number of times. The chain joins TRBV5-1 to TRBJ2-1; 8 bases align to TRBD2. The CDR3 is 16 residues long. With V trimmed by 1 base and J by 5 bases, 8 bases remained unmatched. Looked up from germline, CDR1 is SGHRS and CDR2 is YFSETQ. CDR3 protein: CASSLSSGGPHNEQFF. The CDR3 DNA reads TGCGCCAGCAGCTTGTCTTCGGGAGGGCCCCACAATGAGCAGTTCTTC. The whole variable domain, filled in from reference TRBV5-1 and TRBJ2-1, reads KAGVTQTPRYLIKTRGQQVTLSCSPISGHRSVSWYQQTPGQGLQFLFEYFSETQRNKGNFPGRFSGRQFSNSRSEMNVSTLELGDSALYLCASSLSSGGPHNEQFFGPGTRLTVL.

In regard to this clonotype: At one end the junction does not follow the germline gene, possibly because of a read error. In DNA form, the CDR3 reads TGTGGCAGCAGCTCGGGGCTGGGAACCAAAGATACGCAGTATTTC. The encoded protein is CGSSSGLGTKDTQYF. The chain combines TRBV6-1 with TRBJ2-1, with D possibly called TRBD1 or TRBD2 (5 bases each). Germline CDR1 reads MNHNS; CDR2 reads SASEGT. This CDR3 has 15 residues.